These T cell receptor beta chains were read from a single sample in a study of T cells in tuberculosis. The method was immunoSEQ multiplex PCR; TCRdb's version includes in-frame clones alone and lacks a portion of them. The data hold some 31,000 clones, with roughly 90% observed a single time. What was sequenced was PBMCs. The origin of the receptors is a donor aged 10-30 years with latent tuberculosis or without tuberculosis infection. The CDR3 runs from the conserved cysteine through the conserved F or W. A D gene is named only where the DNA matches it firmly.

TRBJ1-2 | TRBD1 | TRBV7-9 | CASSFQWGRGHYGYTF
TRBJ1-6 | NA | TRBV5-4 | CASSRNRDRNSPLHF
TRBJ1-2 | NA | TRBV5-5 | CASSLEHVNYGYTF
TRBJ1-5 | NA | TRBV27 | CASSWQGRGQPQHF
TRBJ2-1 | NA | TRBV30 | CAWGQRDEQFF
TRBJ2-6 | TRBD1 | TRBV11-2 | CASSLQTGARSGANVLTF
TRBJ1-5 | NA | TRBV28 | CASSFTLAGEPAGQPQHF
TRBJ2-7 | NA | TRBV5-5 | CASTNFYEQYF
TRBJ2-5 | TRBD2 | TRBV30 | CAWSVGGSGSETQYF
TRBJ2-3 | TRBD1 | TRBV6-5 | CAATGAVGTQYF
TRBJ1-4 | TRBD1 | TRBV9 | CASSITGDTNEKLFF
TRBJ1-4 | TRBD1 | TRBV19 | CASSMISDRGEKLFF
TRBJ1-2 | NA | TRBV29-1 | CSVPGPNYGYTF
TRBJ2-3 | TRBD2 | TRBV9 | CASSPSGGATDTQYF
TRBJ2-2 | TRBD2 | TRBV6-4 | CASSESGGSTGELFF
TRBJ2-7 | NA | TRBV7-9 | CASSLAQGAGEYF
TRBJ1-1 | NA | TRBV12-2 | CASRLGAGRPHRTEAFF
TRBJ1-4 | NA | TRBV5-6 | CASSLGPGPRTNEKLFF
TRBJ1-4 | NA | TRBV11-2 | CASSSNPRSTNEKLFF
TRBJ2-2 | NA | TRBV27 | CASSTTGRAGELFF
TRBJ1-2 | NA | TRBV28 | CVCAKSHYGYTF
TRBJ2-2 | NA | TRBV28 | CASSPLKFGTGELFF
TRBJ1-2 | TRBD1 | TRBV28 | CASSSSPQGAFNYGYTF
TRBJ2-1 | TRBD1 | TRBV7-9 | CASSLSGTVDEQFF
TRBJ1-3 | NA | TRBV7-6 | CASSLARGYSTSGNTIYF
TRBJ2-1 | NA | TRBV29-1 | CSVVFFWVASSYNEQFF
TRBJ1-6 | NA | TRBV2 | CASSDEGGRTPLHF
TRBJ2-7 | NA | TRBV6-4 | CASSDSPGAVHEQYF
TRBJ1-2 | TRBD1 | TRBV7-2 | CASSLAMSGGKYGYTF
TRBJ1-1 | NA | TRBV7-6 | CASTPGRRNTEAFF
TRBJ2-5 | TRBD1 | TRBV11-2 | CASSLWFRTGTLQETQYF
TRBJ2-1 | NA | TRBV6-4 | CASSDSRGNEQFF
TRBJ1-1 | TRBD1 | TRBV29-1 | CSVCRGQGTEAFF
TRBJ2-7 | TRBD2 | TRBV11-3 | CASSPTFVAGGSYEQYF
TRBJ1-1 | TRBD1 | TRBV28 | CASSLNPGQSRAEAFF
TRBJ1-2 | TRBD1 | TRBV5-6 | CASRRTGGEGGYTF
TRBJ2-7 | TRBD1 | TRBV9 | CASSLRDREVYEQYF
TRBJ1-4 | NA | TRBV7-9 | CASSLGRQSTNEKLFF
TRBJ2-1 | TRBD2 | TRBV28 | CASSETSGRGEQFF
TRBJ2-7 | TRBD1 | TRBV10-3 | CAISSGTGQGEQYF
TRBJ1-1 | NA | TRBV18 | CASSSTVNTEAFF
TRBJ2-1 | NA | TRBV11-3 | CASSNRGSSYNEQFF
TRBJ2-2 | NA | TRBV7-2 | CASSVGQATGELFF
TRBJ1-5 | NA | TRBV19 | CASRPTGGTQPQHF
TRBJ2-1 | NA | TRBV6-5 | CASSYLSQYNEQFF
TRBJ2-7 | NA | TRBV28 | CASPCEQYF
TRBJ2-1 | NA | TRBV9 | CASSVGAGAGNEQFF
TRBJ1-2 | NA | TRBV27 | CASRPIRGRGYGYTF
TRBJ2-7 | NA | TRBV30 | CAWHSGETYF
TRBJ2-7 | TRBD2 | TRBV19 | CASSMGGLAGEQYF
TRBJ1-1 | NA | TRBV6-5 | CASSYLKPRSDTEAFF
TRBJ1-4 | NA | TRBV5-6 | CASSSGGEKLFF
TRBJ2-7 | NA | TRBV7-6 | CASSTGISYEQYF
TRBJ1-5 | NA | TRBV2 | CASSDNSNQPQHF
TRBJ1-4 | NA | TRBV7-2 | CASSLSSRSEKLFF